This T cell receptor (beta chain) was obtained from a study of control samples from healthy donors and cancer patients (dated by TCRdb to the early 2020s). Including cysteine and phenylalanine, the CDR3 has 15 amino acids. Solely the CDR3 DNA is kept, with 45 bases framed from the first base. At the junction V is shortened by 4 bases and J by 2 bases, with 12 bases in between. Looking up the germline V gene (reference sequence) yields CDR1 SEHNR and CDR2 FQNEAQ. Preparation of the library involved the immunoSEQ multiplex PCR assay. As stored in TCRdb, this immuneACCESS dataset retains in-frame rearrangements with V and J assigned. A fraction of the clones does not appear; measured against another copy, unresolved V genes explain less than half of the discrepancy, and the remainder lacks a known reason. The sample has about 130,000 clones on record, around 92% of them singletons. 2.1% of the sample is taken by the ten largest.

Concerning this clone itself: No antigen is known for it. Base qualities are missing; no much larger clone stands one base away.

The rearranged segments are TRBV7-9 and TRBJ1-3, with the D gene uncertain. This sequence originates from a woman between 45 and 65 years old in good health. The sequenced sample consisted of blood. The CDR3 region: CASSSPQGPGNTIYF. The DNA sequence is as follows: TGTGCCAGCAGCTCCCCCCAAGGGCCTGGAAACACCATATATTTT.